The entry that follows covers one T cell receptor (beta chain) sequence. Its antigen remains unidentified. Target depth was 1 in 200,000 to 1 in 1 million T cells, about 10x per clonotype. Generated by immunoSEQ multiplex PCR, the TCRdb table keeps only in-frame clones and is missing some. The sample shows about 270,000 clones, 70% to 80% of them seen only once. This record belongs to a study of cytotoxic CD8 clonotypes in ibrutinib-treated CLL. Study-level information: Response samples came after a median around twelve months of treatment, range 6 to 36. Overall study findings and caveats: Sustained-remission and progressing patients were not sampled at matched times.

Sequencing was performed on PBMCs, taken at disease progression, from a patient treated with ibrutinib. This TCR was recovered from a human donor with chronic lymphocytic leukemia.

CDR3 protein: CASSVEPPGVGTQYF. The CDR3 coding sequence is TGTGCCAGCAGCGTAGAGCCCCCGGGAGTGGGGACCCAGTACTTC. The chain links TRBV9 to TRBJ2-5; a weak D match, TRBD2 (6 bases). Per the germline V gene, CDR1 is SGDLS and CDR2 is YYNGEE. V was cut by 0 bases and J by 7 bases, with 16 bases left in between. This CDR3 region has 15 residues.